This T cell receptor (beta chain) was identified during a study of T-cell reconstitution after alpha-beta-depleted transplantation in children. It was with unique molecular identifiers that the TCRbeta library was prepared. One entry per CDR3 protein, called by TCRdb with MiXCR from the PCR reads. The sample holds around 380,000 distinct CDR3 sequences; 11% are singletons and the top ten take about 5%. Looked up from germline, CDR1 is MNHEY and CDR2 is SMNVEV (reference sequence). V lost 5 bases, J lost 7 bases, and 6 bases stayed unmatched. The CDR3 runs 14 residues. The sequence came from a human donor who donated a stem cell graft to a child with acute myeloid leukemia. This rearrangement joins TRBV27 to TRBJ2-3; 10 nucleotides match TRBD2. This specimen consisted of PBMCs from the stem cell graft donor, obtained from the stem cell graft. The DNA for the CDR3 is TGTGCCAGCAGTAGAGCGGGAGGGATGAATACGCAGTATTTT. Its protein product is CASSRAGGMNTQYF.